A selection of T cell receptor beta chains follows, all from one sample in a study of cytomegalovirus exposure and HLA in healthy donors. The table came from immunoSEQ multiplex PCR; TCRdb's copy has only in-frame clones and leaves some out. The sample lists roughly 200,000 clones, about four fifths occurring once. Sequences were obtained from PBMCs. These receptors all stem from a female donor in good health and CMV-seronegative. Each CDR3 is given with its conserved first and last residue. A D gene is named only where the DNA matches it firmly. Rows may omit the clone size; those that give it use once, few, many or a size class.

few	TRBJ1-3	.	TRBV30	TGTGCCTGGAGTGTAATGGGGGCCGGAGGTGACACCATATATTTT	CAWSVMGAGGDTIYF
.	TRBJ2-7	TRBD2	TRBV19	TGTGCCAGTACCCTTTTGGGCTCGGGGGGCGAGCAGTACTTC	CASTLLGSGGEQYF
.	TRBJ2-3	TRBD2	TRBV14	TGTGCCAGCAGCCTCGGGACTAGCGGCCTCACAGATACGCAGTATTTT	CASSLGTSGLTDTQYF
.	TRBJ2-7	TRBD1	TRBV12-5	TGTGCTAGTGGTTTGCTGGGACAGAGCTCCTACGAGCAGTACTTC	CASGLLGQSSYEQYF
.	TRBJ1-1	.	TRBV5-1	TGTGCCAGCAGCCCCCTCAGGGTGAACACTGAAGCTTTCTTT	CASSPLRVNTEAFF
once	TRBJ1-1	TRBD1	TRBV7-9	TGTGCCAGCAGCCGGACAGGGACTGAAGCTTTCTTT	CASSRTGTEAFF
.	TRBJ1-4	.	TRBV28	TGTGCCAGCAGTTTATCGCAGGGGAGATATGAAAAACTGTTTTTT	CASSLSQGRYEKLFF
.	TRBJ2-3	.	TRBV19	TGTGCCAGTAGTTTCGCGGGACAGATCTCCTCAAATACGCAGTATTTT	CASSFAGQISSNTQYF
.	TRBJ2-7	.	TRBV4-1	TGCGCCAGCAGCCAAGGTGCAGGGTATGGGGCCTACGAGCAGTACTTC	CASSQGAGYGAYEQYF
once	TRBJ1-4	.	TRBV4-1	TGCGCCAGCAGCCTCTGGGACCGAGGGAGGACTAATGAAAAACTGTTTTTT	CASSLWDRGRTNEKLFF
.	TRBJ2-7	.	TRBV19	TGTGCCAGTAGTCCCGGACAGTCAGGTCTCTACGAGCAGTACTTC	CASSPGQSGLYEQYF
once	TRBJ2-3	TRBD1	TRBV7-3	TGTGCCAGCAGCTCCAGGGGGCGGATCACAGATACGCAGTATTTT	CASSSRGRITDTQYF
.	TRBJ2-2	.	TRBV29-1	TGCAGCGTTGGTAGTCAGACAACCGGGGAGCTGTTTTTT	CSVGSQTTGELFF
.	TRBJ2-5	.	TRBV4-1	TGCGCCAGCAGCCACTCGGGACTCCCCGGAGAGACCCAGTACTTC	CASSHSGLPGETQYF
.	TRBJ1-5	.	TRBV18	TGTGCCAGCTCACCTCCCGACATACAGCAGCCCCAGCATTTT	CASSPPDIQQPQHF
.	TRBJ2-7	.	TRBV6-5	TGTGCCAGCAGTTACTCGAACAGGAACGACGAGCAGTACTTC	CASSYSNRNDEQYF
.	TRBJ2-5	TRBD2	TRBV5-8	TGTGCCAGCACACACCGGAGGACTAGCGGGAGGTCGGGCCAAGAGACCCAGTACTTC	CASTHRRTSGRSGQETQYF
once	TRBJ2-7	.	TRBV4-1	TGCGCCAGCAGCCAAGCCAGCGGCACCCTCTTCTACGAGCAGTACTTC	CASSQASGTLFYEQYF
few	TRBJ1-2	TRBD1	TRBV6-1	TGTGCCAGCAGTCGGACAGGGGGGAACTATGGCTACACCTTC	CASSRTGGNYGYTF
.	TRBJ1-2	TRBD1	TRBV27	TGTGCCAGCAGTCCCGGACAGGGGGATAGCTACACCTTC	CASSPGQGDSYTF
.	TRBJ2-3	TRBD2	TRBV7-9	TGTTCCAGCAGCTTCCAACTAGCGGCCACTAGCACAGATACGCAGTATTTT	CSSSFQLAATSTDTQYF
few	TRBJ2-1	TRBD2	TRBV5-1	TGCGCCAGCATCGCGAGTGTGGCGGGAGGGGGCAATGAGCAGTTCTTC	CASIASVAGGGNEQFF
.	TRBJ2-2	TRBD2	TRBV28	TGTGCCAGCAGTTCCCTGACTAGCGGATCACTAGGGGCCGGGGAGCTGTTTTTT	CASSSLTSGSLGAGELFF
.	TRBJ2-1	.	TRBV11-3	TGTGCCAGCAGCTTGGAGGGATACTCCTACAATGAGCAGTTCTTC	CASSLEGYSYNEQFF
.	TRBJ2-3	TRBD1	TRBV29-1	TGCAGCGTCAGGACAGGTTCGGGCACAGATACGCAGTATTTT	CSVRTGSGTDTQYF
.	TRBJ2-2	.	TRBV21-1	TGTGCCAGCAGCGGGGAGTTCGATGGAAACACCGGGGAGCTGTTTTTT	CASSGEFDGNTGELFF
.	TRBJ2-2	.	TRBV7-9	TGTTCCAGCAGCTTCGCGGGACGGACGAACACCGGGGAGCTGTTTTTT	CSSSFAGRTNTGELFF
.	TRBJ2-2	TRBD1	TRBV4-2	TGTGCCAGCAGCCAACGGACAGGAATAGTCGCGAACACCGGGGAGCTGTTTTTT	CASSQRTGIVANTGELFF
once	TRBJ1-2	TRBD1	TRBV6-6	TGTGCCAGCAGCAAGAGGGACAGTAACTATGGCTACACCTTC	CASSKRDSNYGYTF
few	TRBJ2-7	.	TRBV11-3	TGTGCCAGCAGCCCCCACCGTACACAGGGTGTCGGCGAGCAGTACTTC	CASSPHRTQGVGEQYF
.	TRBJ2-1	TRBD2	TRBV28	TGTGCCAGCAGTTCGACGGGACTAGCGGAAGGGAATGAGCAGTTCTTC	CASSSTGLAEGNEQFF
.	TRBJ2-7	TRBD1	TRBV29-1	TGCAGCGTTAGAACGGACAGGGGGCGATCCTACGAGCAGTACTTC	CSVRTDRGRSYEQYF
.	TRBJ1-1	.	TRBV2	TGTGCCAGCAGTGCTCAGGGGAGAACTGAAGCTTTCTTT	CASSAQGRTEAFF